What follows are 8 T cell receptor beta chains derived from one specimen sequenced in a study of blood T cell repertoires in COVID-19. Data came from immunoSEQ multiplex PCR; TCRdb stores just in-frame clones and leaves some out. The sample lists around 200,000 clones; around 85% were seen once. Sequencing was carried out using peripheral blood. The receptors shown here come from a man between 65 and 80 years old with active or convalescent COVID-19.

The V gene is TRBV12-5, the J gene TRBJ2-1, with a weak D call TRBD1 (5 bases). Looked up from germline, CDR1 is LGHNT and CDR2 is FRNRAP. The CDR3 runs to 18 residues. Trimming shortened V by 0 bases and J by 9 bases, and 24 bases separated the two germline ends. For the CDR3, the DNA is TGTGCTAGTGGTTTGGTACCTAGATCCGGGCTCACAGGTGGTGAGCAGTTCTTC. Translation: CASGLVPRSGLTGGEQFF.

V is TRBV5-5 and J is TRBJ2-7, with TRBD2 identical over 10 bases. Germline assignment: CDR1 SGHKS and CDR2 YYEKEE (reference sequence). V was clipped by 4 bases and J by 1 base; unmatched bases: 5. The CDR3 is 15 residues long. The CDR3 loop is CASSQSGRASYEQYF. The CDR3 DNA sequence: TGTGCCAGCAGCCAAAGCGGGAGGGCGTCCTACGAGCAGTACTTC.

About this clone: This sample also contains other DNA sequences that code for the same CDR3. The chain couples TRBV18 to TRBJ2-1; TRBD2 agrees at 7 bases. The CDR3 covers 15 residues. Germline-derived CDR1 and CDR2 are KGHSH and LQKENI. The ends lost 3 bases at V and 2 bases at J; junction bases unmatched: 4. CDR3 DNA sequence: TGTGCCAGCTCACCGGGGCTAGCGGCCTACAATGAGCAGTTCTTC. Encoded protein: CASSPGLAAYNEQFF. The full variable domain, completed using reference TRBV18 and TRBJ2-1, is NAGVMQNPRHLVRRRGQEARLRCSPMKGHSHVYWYRQLPEEGLKFMVYLQKENIIDESGMPKERFSAEFPKEGPSILRIQQVVRGDSAAYFCASSPGLAAYNEQFFGPGTRLTVL.

The gene calls are TRBV5-1 and TRBJ2-7, with a tentative D call TRBD2 (5 bases). Germline values: CDR1 SGHRS, CDR2 YFSETQ. The CDR3 has 14 residues. Trimming took off 5 bases at V and 2 bases at J, with 14 bases between the two ends. The CDR3: CASSSDGRAYEQYF. CDR3 nucleotides: TGCGCCAGCAGTAGCGACGGCCGGGCCTACGAGCAGTACTTC.

The gene calls are TRBV18 and TRBJ1-4; 7 nucleotides line up with TRBD1. The CDR3 contains 16 residues. V was pared by 3 bases and J by 8 bases, with 12 bases of the junction left unmatched. CDR1 and CDR2 (germline): KGHSH, LQKENI. The CDR3 loop is CASSPSPGQKWEKLFF. CDR3 nucleotide sequence: TGTGCCAGCTCACCGAGTCCGGGACAGAAATGGGAAAAACTGTTTTTT.

The V gene is TRBV29-1, the J gene TRBJ2-7, with TRBD1 as a possible D gene (6 bases). V lost 3 bases, J lost 6 bases, and 12 bases lay in between. This CDR3 region has 12 residues. Germline CDR1 reads SQVTM; CDR2 reads ANQGSEA. This CDR3 reads CSVDSKGGEQYF. The DNA of the CDR3 is TGCAGCGTTGATAGCAAAGGGGGCGAGCAGTACTTC.

The chain recombines TRBV19 with TRBJ2-1; 7 bases align to TRBD1. This CDR3 has 15 amino acids. With V trimmed by 3 bases and J by 0 bases, 2 bases remained unmatched. Germline V CDR1 and CDR2: LNHDA, SQIVND (reference sequence). The DNA of the CDR3 is TGTGCCAGTAGTATCCGGGACAGCTCCTACAATGAGCAGTTCTTC. Encoded protein: CASSIRDSSYNEQFF.

V gene TRBV9 combines with J gene TRBJ1-1, with D tentatively TRBD1 (5 bases). The CDR3 loop spans 14 amino acids. Deletions cut 1 base from V and 2 bases from J, with 9 bases between. In germline, CDR1 is SGDLS, CDR2 YYNGEE. CDR3 protein: CASSVRTGNTEAFF. The CDR3 DNA reads as TGTGCCAGCAGCGTAAGAACAGGTAACACTGAAGCTTTCTTT.